What follows are 11 T cell receptor beta chains derived from one specimen sequenced in a study of technical replicates of blood from a few donors. Libraries were prepared by immunoSEQ multiplex PCR; TCRdb keeps only in-frame clonotypes and omits some of them. This sample has tens of thousands of clones; over 95% occur once, and the top ten carry approximately 0.21%. Input material: T cells isolated from PBMCs. These receptors were obtained from a human donor in good health.

The genes are TRBV7-3 and TRBJ2-5; no definite D call. The CDR3 totals 14 residues. Trimming cost V 3 bases and J 5 bases, with 13 bases left between them. Germline V lookup: CDR1 SGHTA, CDR2 FQGTGA. CDR3: CASSFLHSSETQYF. CDR3 sequence (DNA): TGTGCCAGCAGCTTCCTCCACTCGTCGGAGACCCAGTACTTC.

V and J are TRBV6-5 and TRBJ1-2; the D gene is possibly TRBD1 (6 bases). CDR1 and CDR2 from the germline V gene are MNHEY and SVGAGI. The V and J ends lost 4 bases and 3 bases respectively, with 15 bases between them. This CDR3 spans 15 amino acids. Written as DNA, the CDR3 is TGTGCCAGCAGTTCTATCTTGGACAGCCACTATGGCTACACCTTC. Translating gives CASSSILDSHYGYTF.

The rearrangement uses TRBV5-1 and TRBJ2-7, with 8 bases that match TRBD1. Germline V gives CDR1 SGHRS, CDR2 YFSETQ. This CDR3 comprises 14 residues. The trim removed 3 bases at V and 5 bases at J, leaving 7 bases unmatched. CDR3 nucleotides: TGCGCCAGCAGCTCGACAGGGGCTATCGACGAGCAGTACTTC. Encoded protein: CASSSTGAIDEQYF.

The V gene is TRBV9, the J gene TRBJ2-7, with D possibly matching TRBD2 (6 bases). The germline V gene has CDR1 SGDLS and CDR2 YYNGEE. The V end lost 0 bases, the J end lost 6 bases, and 16 bases lay between the germline ends. The CDR3 runs to 15 residues. In nucleotides, the CDR3 is TGTGCCAGCAGCGTAGCTTGGACGGACTACAGCGAGCAGTACTTC. Its protein product is CASSVAWTDYSEQYF.

This chain uses TRBV28 with TRBJ1-4; D call uncertain. The germline V gene encodes CDR1 MDHEN and CDR2 SYDVKM. The V end lost 3 bases, the J end lost 0 bases, and 11 bases lay between the germline ends. The CDR3 is made up of 16 amino acids. The chain's CDR3 is CASSFYSGATNEKLFF. CDR3 in DNA: TGTGCCAGCAGTTTTTACAGCGGGGCAACTAATGAAAAACTGTTTTTT. Variable domain in full (rest from reference TRBV28 and TRBJ1-4): DVKVTQSSRYLVKRTGEKVFLECVQDMDHENMFWYRQDPGLGLRLIYFSYDVKMKEKGDIPEGYSVSREKKERFSLILESASTNQTSMYLCASSFYSGATNEKLFFGSGTQLSVL.

This chain links TRBV9 with TRBJ1-2, with a possible D match to TRBD1 (6 bases). This CDR3 region has 15 residues. Germline V gives CDR1 SGDLS, CDR2 YYNGEE. The germline V and J ends were trimmed by 4 bases and 1 base, with 14 bases remaining between them. CDR3 coding DNA: TGTGCCAGCAGCCTAGGACAGCCGATTAACTATGGCTACACCTTC. This codes for CASSLGQPINYGYTF.

The J gene is TRBJ2-1, the V gene TRBV7-2; D call uncertain. Trimming left V 1 base short and J 6 bases short, with 7 bases between. Germline values: CDR1 SGHTA, CDR2 FQGNSA. This CDR3 has 13 amino acids. The CDR3 DNA sequence: TGTGCCAGCAGCTTAGATCGCGCCAATGAGCAGTTCTTC. Translated, it gives CASSLDRANEQFF. Variable domain in full (rest from reference TRBV7-2 and TRBJ2-1): GAGVSQSPSNKVTEKGKDVELRCDPISGHTALYWYRQSLGQGLEFLIYFQGNSAPDKSGLPSDRFSAERTGGSVSTLTIQRTQQEDSAVYLCASSLDRANEQFFGPGTRLTVL.

This chain connects TRBV30 to TRBJ2-7; 7 positions match TRBD1. Germline assignment: CDR1 GTSNPN and CDR2 SVGIG (reference sequence). This CDR3 has 11 amino acids. The junction had 0 bases not matched to a gene; V was cut back by 4 bases and J by 3 bases. CDR3 bases: TGTGCCTGGACAGGGGGCTACGAGCAGTACTTC. Protein product: CAWTGGYEQYF.

The rearrangement uses TRBV30 and TRBJ2-2, with no clear D. The CDR3 is made up of 15 amino acids. Per germline, CDR1 GTSNPN and CDR2 SVGIG (reference sequence). Trimming removed 3 bases from V and 3 bases from J, with 14 bases in between. Here the CDR3 reads CAWSRRPEHTGELFF. For the CDR3, the DNA is TGTGCCTGGAGCCGACGGCCGGAGCACACCGGGGAGCTGTTTTTT.

The V gene is TRBV2, the J gene TRBJ1-1; 9 nucleotides match TRBD1. The CDR3 contains 12 residues. V shed 1 base and J 10 bases; nucleotides not matched to a gene: 1. CDR1 is SNHLY, CDR2 FYNNEI, per germline. The CDR3 nucleotides are TGTGCCAGCAGTGAAGGACAGGGGGGAGCTTTCTTT. Protein product: CASSEGQGGAFF. The variable domain in full, with the rest retrieved from reference TRBV2 and TRBJ1-1, is EPEVTQTPSHQVTQMGQEVILRCVPISNHLYFYWYRQILGQKVEFLVSFYNNEISEKSEIFDDQFSVERPDGSNFTLKIRSTKLEDSAMYFCASSEGQGGAFFGQGTRLTVV.

This clone was detected only once. The chain uses TRBV4-1 and TRBJ1-5; 7 bases are a match to TRBD1. There are 15 residues in the CDR3. Looked up from germline, CDR1 is MGHRA and CDR2 is YSYEKL. V lost 1 base and J lost 4; bases outside the gene matches: 4. CDR3 region: CASSQVSGGNQPQHF. CDR3 nucleotides: TGCGCCAGCAGCCAAGTATCAGGGGGAAATCAGCCCCAGCATTTT.